This TCR beta chain was sequenced for a study of neurological immune-mediated disorders. The study, taken as a whole, reports: Whereas HTLV-1-associated myelopathy showed the most TCR clonal expansion, multiple sclerosis showed the least, with levels below those of healthy controls.

TCRdb itself ran the 5' RACE reads through MiXCR, one entry per CDR3 protein. Of fewer than 30,000 distinct CDR3 sequences listed, more than 20% are singletons. V lost 6 bases to trimming and J lost 7 bases, with 19 bases between them. Germline V gene sequence: CDR1 DFQATT, CDR2 SNEGSKA (reference sequence). There are 14 residues in the CDR3. A note on this clonotype: As yet, its antigen is unknown.

The gene calls are TRBV20-1 and TRBJ2-1, with D perhaps TRBD2 (5 bases). Sequences were obtained from PBMCs. The receptor comes from a woman aged 55-69 years in good health. The DNA for the CDR3 is TGCAGTGCCCCAAGCGGCCCGGGATCTAATGAGCAGTTCTTC. This encodes CSAPSGPGSNEQFF.